This TCR beta chain was retrieved from a study of cytomegalovirus exposure and HLA in healthy donors. The germline CDR1 and CDR2 sequences are SGHVS and FNYEAQ. The CDR3 extends over 16 amino acids. V lost 2 bases to trimming and J lost 4 bases; unmatched junction nucleotides: 4. Data came from immunoSEQ multiplex PCR; TCRdb stores just in-frame clones and leaves some out. The sample contains around 150,000 clones, approximately 96% of which appear only once. The chain carries TRBV7-6 and TRBJ2-1; 11 nucleotides line up with TRBD2. The TCR sequence derives from a woman aged 18-35 years in good health and CMV-seronegative. Sequenced input: PBMCs. This CDR3 is CASSLSLAGGYNEQFF. In nucleotides, the CDR3 is TGTGCCAGCAGCTTAAGCCTAGCGGGGGGATACAATGAGCAGTTCTTC.